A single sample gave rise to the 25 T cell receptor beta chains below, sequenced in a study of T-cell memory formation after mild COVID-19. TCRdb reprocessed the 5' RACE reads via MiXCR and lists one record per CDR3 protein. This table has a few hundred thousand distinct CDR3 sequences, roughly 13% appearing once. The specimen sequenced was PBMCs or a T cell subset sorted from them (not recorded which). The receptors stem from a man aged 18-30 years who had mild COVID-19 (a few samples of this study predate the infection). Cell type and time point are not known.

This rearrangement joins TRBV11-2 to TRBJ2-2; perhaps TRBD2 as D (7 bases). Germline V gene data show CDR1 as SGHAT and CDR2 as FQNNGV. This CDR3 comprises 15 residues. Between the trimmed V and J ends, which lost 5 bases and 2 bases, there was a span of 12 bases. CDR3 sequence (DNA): TGTGCCAGCAGCGCCGGGGGGCTAAACACCGGGGAGCTGTTTTTT. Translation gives CASSAGGLNTGELFF.

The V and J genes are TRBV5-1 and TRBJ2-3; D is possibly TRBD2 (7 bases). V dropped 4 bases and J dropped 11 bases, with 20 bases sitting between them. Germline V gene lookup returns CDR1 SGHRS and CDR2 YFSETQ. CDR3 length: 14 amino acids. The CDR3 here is CASSEQGPGGLQYF. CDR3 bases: TGCGCCAGCAGCGAACAGGGTCCCGGGGGGTTGCAGTATTTT.

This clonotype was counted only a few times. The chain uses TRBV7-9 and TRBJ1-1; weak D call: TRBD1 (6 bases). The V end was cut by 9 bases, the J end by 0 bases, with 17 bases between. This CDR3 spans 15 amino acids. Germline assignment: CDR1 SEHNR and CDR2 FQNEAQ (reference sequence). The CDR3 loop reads CASETGSGMNTEAFF. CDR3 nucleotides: TGTGCCAGTGAAACAGGGAGCGGCATGAACACTGAAGCTTTCTTT.

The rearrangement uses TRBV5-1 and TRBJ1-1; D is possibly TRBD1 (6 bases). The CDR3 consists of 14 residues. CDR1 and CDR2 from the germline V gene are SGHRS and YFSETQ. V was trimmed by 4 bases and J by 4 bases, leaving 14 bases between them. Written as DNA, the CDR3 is TGCGCCAGCAGCATACAGGGCTATCGCACTGAAGCTTTCTTT. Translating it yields CASSIQGYRTEAFF. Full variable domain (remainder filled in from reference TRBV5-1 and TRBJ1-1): KAGVTQTPRYLIKTRGQQVTLSCSPISGHRSVSWYQQTPGQGLQFLFEYFSETQRNKGNFPGRFSGRQFSNSRSEMNVSTLELGDSALYLCASSIQGYRTEAFFGQGTRLTVV.

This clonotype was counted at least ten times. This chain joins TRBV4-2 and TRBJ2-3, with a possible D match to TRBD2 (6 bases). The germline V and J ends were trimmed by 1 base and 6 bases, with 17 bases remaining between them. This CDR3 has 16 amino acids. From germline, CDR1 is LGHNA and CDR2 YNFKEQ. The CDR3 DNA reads TGTGCCAGCAGCCAAGGACTCCGCCAGGGAGGCGATACGCAGTATTTT. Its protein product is CASSQGLRQGGDTQYF.

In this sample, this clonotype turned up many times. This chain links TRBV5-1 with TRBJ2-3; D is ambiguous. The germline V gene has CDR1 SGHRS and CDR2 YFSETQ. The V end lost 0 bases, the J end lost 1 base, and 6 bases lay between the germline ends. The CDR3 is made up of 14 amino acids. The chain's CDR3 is CASSLGLRTDTQYF. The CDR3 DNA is TGCGCCAGCAGCTTGGGGCTACGCACAGATACGCAGTATTTT.

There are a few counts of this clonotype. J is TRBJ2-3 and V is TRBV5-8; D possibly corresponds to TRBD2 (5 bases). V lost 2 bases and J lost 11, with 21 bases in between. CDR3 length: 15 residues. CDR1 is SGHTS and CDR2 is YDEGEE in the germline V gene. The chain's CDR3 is CASSFYGARGKRQYF. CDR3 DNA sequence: TGTGCCAGCAGCTTTTATGGCGCCAGAGGGAAGAGGCAGTATTTT.

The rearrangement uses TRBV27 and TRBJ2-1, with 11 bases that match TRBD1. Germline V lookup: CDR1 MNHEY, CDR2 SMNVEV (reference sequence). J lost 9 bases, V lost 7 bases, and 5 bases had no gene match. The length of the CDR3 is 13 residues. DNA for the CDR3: TGTGCCAGCAAAGGACAGGGGGCTATTGAGCAGTTCTTC. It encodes CASKGQGAIEQFF.

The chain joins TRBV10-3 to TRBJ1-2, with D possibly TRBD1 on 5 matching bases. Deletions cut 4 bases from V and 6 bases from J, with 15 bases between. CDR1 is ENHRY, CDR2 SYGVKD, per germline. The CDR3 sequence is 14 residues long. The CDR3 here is CAISVSRETDGYTF. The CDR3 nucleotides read TGTGCCATCAGTGTTAGCAGGGAGACGGATGGCTACACCTTC.

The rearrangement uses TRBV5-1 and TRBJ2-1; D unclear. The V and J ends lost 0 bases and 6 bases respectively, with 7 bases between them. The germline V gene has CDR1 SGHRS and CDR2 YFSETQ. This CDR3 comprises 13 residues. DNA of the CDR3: TGCGCCAGCAGCTTGGAAGCTCGCAATGAGCAGTTCTTC. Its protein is CASSLEARNEQFF.

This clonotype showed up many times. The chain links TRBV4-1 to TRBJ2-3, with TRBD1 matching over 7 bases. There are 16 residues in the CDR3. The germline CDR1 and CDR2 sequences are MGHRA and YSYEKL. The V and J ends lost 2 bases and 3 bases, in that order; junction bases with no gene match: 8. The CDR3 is CASSQTDRVGTDTQYF. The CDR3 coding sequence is TGCGCCAGCAGCCAAACCGACAGGGTGGGGACAGATACGCAGTATTTT.

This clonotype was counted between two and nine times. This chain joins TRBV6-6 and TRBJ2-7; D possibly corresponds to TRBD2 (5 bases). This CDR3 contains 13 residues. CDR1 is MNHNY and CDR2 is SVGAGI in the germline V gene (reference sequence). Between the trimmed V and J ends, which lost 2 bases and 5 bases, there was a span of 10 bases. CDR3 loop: CASSYAPEDEQYF. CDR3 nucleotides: TGTGCCAGCAGTTACGCGCCGGAGGACGAGCAGTACTTC.

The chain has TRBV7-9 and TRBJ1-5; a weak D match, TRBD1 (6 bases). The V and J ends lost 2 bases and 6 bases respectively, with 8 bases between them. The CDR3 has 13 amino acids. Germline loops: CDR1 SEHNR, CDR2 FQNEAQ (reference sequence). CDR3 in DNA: TGTGCCAGCAGCTTACGGGGGGCTCAGCCCCAGCATTTT. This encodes CASSLRGAQPQHF. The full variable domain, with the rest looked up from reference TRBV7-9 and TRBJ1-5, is DTGVSQNPRHKITKRGQNVTFRCDPISEHNRLYWYRQTLGQGPEFLTYFQNEAQLEKSRLLSDRFSAERPKGSFSTLEIQRTEQGDSAMYLCASSLRGAQPQHFGDGTRLSIL.

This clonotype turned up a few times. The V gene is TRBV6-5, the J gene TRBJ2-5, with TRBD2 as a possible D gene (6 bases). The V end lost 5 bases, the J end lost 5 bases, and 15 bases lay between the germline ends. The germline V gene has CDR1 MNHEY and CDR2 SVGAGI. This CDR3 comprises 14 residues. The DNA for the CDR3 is TGTGCCAGCAGTCGGGGGTCCGACCTGGAGACCCAGTACTTC. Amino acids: CASSRGSDLETQYF.

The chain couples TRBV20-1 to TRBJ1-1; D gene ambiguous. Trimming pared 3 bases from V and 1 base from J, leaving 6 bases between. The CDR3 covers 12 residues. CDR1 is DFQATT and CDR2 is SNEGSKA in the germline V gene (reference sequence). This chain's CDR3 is CSASLRNTEAFF. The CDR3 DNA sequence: TGCAGTGCTAGTCTTCGGAACACTGAAGCTTTCTTT.

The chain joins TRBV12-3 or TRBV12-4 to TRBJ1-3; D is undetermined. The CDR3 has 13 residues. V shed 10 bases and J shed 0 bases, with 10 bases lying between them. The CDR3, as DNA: TGTGCCACCCCTCACAGCTCTGGAAACACCATATATTTT. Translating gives CATPHSSGNTIYF.

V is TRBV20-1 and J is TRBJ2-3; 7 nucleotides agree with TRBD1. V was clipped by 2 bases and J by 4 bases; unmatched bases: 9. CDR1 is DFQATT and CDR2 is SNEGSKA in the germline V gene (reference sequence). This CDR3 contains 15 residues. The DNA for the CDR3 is TGCAGTGCTAGACTTGGGACAGTGAGGTCAGATACGCAGTATTTT. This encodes CSARLGTVRSDTQYF.

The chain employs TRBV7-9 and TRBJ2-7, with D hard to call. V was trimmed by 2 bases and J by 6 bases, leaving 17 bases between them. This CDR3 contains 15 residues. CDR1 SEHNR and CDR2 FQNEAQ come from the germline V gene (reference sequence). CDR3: CASSLLNVAASEQYF. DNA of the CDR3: TGTGCCAGCAGCTTATTGAACGTTGCGGCCAGCGAGCAGTACTTC.

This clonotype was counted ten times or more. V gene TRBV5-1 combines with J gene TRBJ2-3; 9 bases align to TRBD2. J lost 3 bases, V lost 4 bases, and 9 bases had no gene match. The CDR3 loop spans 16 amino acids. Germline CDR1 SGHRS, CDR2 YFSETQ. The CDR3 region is CASSTSLAGVTDTQYF. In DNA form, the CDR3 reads TGCGCCAGCAGCACCTCCTTAGCGGGGGTAACAGATACGCAGTATTTT.

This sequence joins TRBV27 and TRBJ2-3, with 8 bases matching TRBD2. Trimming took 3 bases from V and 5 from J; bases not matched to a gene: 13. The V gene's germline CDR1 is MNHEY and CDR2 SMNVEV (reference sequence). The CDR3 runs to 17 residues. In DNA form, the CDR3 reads TGTGCCAGCAGTTTCTCGAGCGGGGGCCTCCGGGGAGATACGCAGTATTTT. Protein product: CASSFSSGGLRGDTQYF.

The CDR3 spells CASSDRQGDEQYV. The CDR3 DNA sequence: TGTGCCAGTAGTGATCGACAGGGCGACGAGCAGTACGTC. This chain links TRBV19 with TRBJ2-7; the match to TRBD1 covers 7 bases. CDR1 LNHDA and CDR2 SQIVND come from the germline V gene (reference sequence). This CDR3 comprises 13 residues. The V gene end was trimmed by 5 bases and the J gene end by 5 bases; junction bases not matched to a gene: 6.

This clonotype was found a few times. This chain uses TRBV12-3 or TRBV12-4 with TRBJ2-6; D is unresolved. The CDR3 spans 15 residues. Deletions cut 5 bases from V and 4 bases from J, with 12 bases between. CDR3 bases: TGTGCCAGCAGTAGTCGGGTCGCCGGGGCCAACGTCCTGACTTTC. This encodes CASSSRVAGANVLTF.

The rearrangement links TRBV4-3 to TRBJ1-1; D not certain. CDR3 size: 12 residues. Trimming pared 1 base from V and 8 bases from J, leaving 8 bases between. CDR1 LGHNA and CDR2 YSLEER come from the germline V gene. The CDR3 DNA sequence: TGCGCCAGCAGCCAAGGACCCAGGGAAGCTTTCTTT. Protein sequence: CASSQGPREAFF.

The CDR3 region is CASSQDARGSGRLVTDTQYF. The CDR3 region has the DNA TGCGCCAGCAGCCAAGATGCCAGGGGTAGCGGGAGGTTGGTAACAGATACGCAGTATTTT. V is TRBV4-3 and J is TRBJ2-3, with 10 positions matching TRBD2. The ends lost 0 bases at V and 3 bases at J; junction bases unmatched: 15. This CDR3 contains 20 residues. The germline V gene has CDR1 LGHNA and CDR2 YSLEER.

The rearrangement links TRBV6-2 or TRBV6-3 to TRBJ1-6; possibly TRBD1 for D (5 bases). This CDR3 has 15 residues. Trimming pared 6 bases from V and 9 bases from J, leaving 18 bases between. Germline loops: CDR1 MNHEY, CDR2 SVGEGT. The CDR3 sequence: CASSSGTSETSPLHF. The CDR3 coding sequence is TGTGCCAGCAGCTCCGGGACGTCGGAGACTTCACCCCTCCACTTT.